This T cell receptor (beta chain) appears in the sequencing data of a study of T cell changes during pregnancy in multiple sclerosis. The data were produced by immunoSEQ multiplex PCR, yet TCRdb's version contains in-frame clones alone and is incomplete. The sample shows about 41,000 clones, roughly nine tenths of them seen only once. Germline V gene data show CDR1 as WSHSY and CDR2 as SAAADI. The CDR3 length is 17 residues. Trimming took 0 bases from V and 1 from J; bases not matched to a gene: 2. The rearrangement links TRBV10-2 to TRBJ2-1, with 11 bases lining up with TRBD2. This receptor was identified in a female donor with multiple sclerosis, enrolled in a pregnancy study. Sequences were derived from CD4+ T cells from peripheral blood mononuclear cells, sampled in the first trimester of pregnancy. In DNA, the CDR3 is TGCGCCAGCAGTGAGTCCCTAGCGGGAGGATCCTACAATGAGCAGTTCTTC. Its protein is CASSESLAGGSYNEQFF.